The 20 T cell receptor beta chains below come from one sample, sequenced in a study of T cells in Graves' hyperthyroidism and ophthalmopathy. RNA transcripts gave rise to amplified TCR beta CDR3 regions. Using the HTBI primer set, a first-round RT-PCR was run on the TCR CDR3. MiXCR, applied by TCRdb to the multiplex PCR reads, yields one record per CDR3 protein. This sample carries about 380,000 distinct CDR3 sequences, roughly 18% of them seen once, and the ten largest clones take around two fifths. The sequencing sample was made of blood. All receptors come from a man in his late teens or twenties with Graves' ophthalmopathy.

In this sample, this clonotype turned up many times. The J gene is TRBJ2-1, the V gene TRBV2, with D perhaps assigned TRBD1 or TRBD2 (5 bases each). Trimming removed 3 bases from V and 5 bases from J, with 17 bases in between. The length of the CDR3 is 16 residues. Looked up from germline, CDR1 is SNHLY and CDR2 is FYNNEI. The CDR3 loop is CASSDEGAGNNNEQFF. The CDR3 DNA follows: TGTGCCAGCAGTGATGAGGGCGCAGGGAATAACAATGAGCAGTTCTTC.

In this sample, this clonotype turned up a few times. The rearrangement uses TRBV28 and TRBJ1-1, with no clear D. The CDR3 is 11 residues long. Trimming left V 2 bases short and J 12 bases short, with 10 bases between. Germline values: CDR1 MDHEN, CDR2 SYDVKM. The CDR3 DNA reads TGTGCCAGCAGTTTAGGGCATTCTCCTTTCTTT. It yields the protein CASSLGHSPFF.

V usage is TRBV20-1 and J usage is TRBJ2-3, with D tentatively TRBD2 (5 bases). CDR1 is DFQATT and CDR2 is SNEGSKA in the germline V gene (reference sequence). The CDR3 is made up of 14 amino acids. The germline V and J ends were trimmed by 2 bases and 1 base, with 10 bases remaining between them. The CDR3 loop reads CSARRLAGTDTQYF. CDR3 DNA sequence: TGCAGTGCTAGAAGGCTAGCAGGCACAGATACGCAGTATTTT.

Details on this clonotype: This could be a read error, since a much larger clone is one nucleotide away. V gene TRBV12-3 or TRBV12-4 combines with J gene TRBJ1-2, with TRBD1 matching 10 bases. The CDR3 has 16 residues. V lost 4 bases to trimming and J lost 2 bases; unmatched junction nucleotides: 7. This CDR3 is CASSSPGQGPNYGYTF. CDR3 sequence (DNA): TGTGCCAGCAGTTCCCCGGGACAGGGGCCAAACTATGGCTACACCTTC.

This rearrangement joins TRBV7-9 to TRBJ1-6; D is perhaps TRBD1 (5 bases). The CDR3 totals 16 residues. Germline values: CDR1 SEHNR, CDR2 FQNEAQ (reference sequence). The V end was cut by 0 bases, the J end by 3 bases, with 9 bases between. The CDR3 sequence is CASSLASGNYNSPLHF. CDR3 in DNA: TGTGCCAGCAGCTTAGCTTCAGGGAACTATAATTCACCCCTCCACTTT.

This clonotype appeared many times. The CDR3 is CASRENGELFF. CDR3 coding DNA: TGTGCCAGCAGGGAGAACGGGGAGCTGTTTTTT. V usage is TRBV2 and J usage is TRBJ2-2; D unresolved. The germline CDR1 and CDR2 sequences are SNHLY and FYNNEI. The CDR3 is made up of 11 amino acids. Trimming removed 6 bases from V and 7 bases from J, with 6 bases in between.

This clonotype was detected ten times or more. The CDR3 DNA sequence: TGCAGTGCTGCCCCCCAGGGAGGAGGTTCACCCCTCCACTTT. This codes for CSAAPQGGGSPLHF. The chain uses TRBV20-1 and TRBJ1-6; D may be TRBD1 (5 bases). Between the trimmed V and J ends, which lost 5 bases and 9 bases, there was a span of 17 bases. The CDR3 length is 14 residues. Germline values: CDR1 DFQATT, CDR2 SNEGSKA (reference sequence).

This chain's CDR3 is CASSSFRAGELFF. The CDR3 DNA reads TGTGCCAGCAGTTCATTCAGGGCTGGGGAGCTGTTTTTT. The J gene is TRBJ2-2, the V gene TRBV6-1, with D perhaps matching TRBD1 (5 bases). Trimming pared 5 bases from V and 8 bases from J, leaving 12 bases between. This CDR3 region has 13 residues. The germline CDR1 and CDR2 sequences are MNHNS and SASEGT.

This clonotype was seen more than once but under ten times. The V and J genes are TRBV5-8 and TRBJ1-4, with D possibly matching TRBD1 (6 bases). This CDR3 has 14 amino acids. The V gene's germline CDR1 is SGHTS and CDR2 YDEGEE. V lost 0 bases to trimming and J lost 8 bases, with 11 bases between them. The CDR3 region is CASSLDGTTEKLFF. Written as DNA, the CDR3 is TGTGCCAGCAGCTTGGACGGGACAACGGAAAAACTGTTTTTT.

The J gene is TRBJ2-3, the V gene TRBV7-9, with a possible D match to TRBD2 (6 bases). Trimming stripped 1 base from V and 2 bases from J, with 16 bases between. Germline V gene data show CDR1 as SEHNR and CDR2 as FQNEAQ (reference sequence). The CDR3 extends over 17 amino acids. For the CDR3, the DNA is TGTGCCAGCAGCTTAGGATTAGCGGTTATGCTCACAGATACGCAGTATTTT. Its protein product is CASSLGLAVMLTDTQYF.

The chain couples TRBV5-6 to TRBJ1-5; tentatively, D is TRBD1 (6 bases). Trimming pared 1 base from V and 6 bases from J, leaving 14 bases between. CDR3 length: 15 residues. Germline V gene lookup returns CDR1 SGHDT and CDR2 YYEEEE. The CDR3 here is CASSLPTQGGQPQHF. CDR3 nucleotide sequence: TGTGCCAGCAGCTTGCCCACACAGGGAGGTCAGCCCCAGCATTTT.

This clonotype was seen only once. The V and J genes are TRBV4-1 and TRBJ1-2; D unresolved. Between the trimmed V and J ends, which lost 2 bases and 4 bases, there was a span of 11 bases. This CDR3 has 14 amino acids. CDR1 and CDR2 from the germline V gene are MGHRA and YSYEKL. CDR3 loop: CASSQLYGAYGYTF. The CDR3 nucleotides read TGCGCCAGCAGCCAACTATACGGAGCCTATGGCTACACCTTC.

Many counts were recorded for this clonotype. CDR3 protein: CASSQDSGYGYTF. CDR3 in DNA: TGTGCCAGCAGCCAAGACAGTGGCTATGGCTACACCTTC. V gene TRBV3-1 combines with J gene TRBJ1-2; D not resolved. CDR3 size: 13 residues. Germline-derived CDR1 and CDR2 are LGHDT and YNNKEL (reference sequence). The V and J ends lost 0 bases and 4 bases respectively, with 6 bases between them.

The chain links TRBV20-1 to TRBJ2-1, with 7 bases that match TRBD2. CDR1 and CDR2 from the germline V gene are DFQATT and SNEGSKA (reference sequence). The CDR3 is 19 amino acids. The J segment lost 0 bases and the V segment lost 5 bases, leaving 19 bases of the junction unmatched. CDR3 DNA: TGCAGTGCTGGGGCGACCGGGACTACCCGCGAGAGCTCCTACAATGAGCAGTTCTTC. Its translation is CSAGATGTTRESSYNEQFF.

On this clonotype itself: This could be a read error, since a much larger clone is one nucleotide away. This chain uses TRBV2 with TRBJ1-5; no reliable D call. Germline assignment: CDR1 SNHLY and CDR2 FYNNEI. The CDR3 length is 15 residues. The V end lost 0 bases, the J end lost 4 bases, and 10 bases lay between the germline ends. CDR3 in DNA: TGTGCCAGCAGTGAAGCGAGGACTCTAAATCAGCCCCAGCATTTT. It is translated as CASSEARTLNQPQHF.

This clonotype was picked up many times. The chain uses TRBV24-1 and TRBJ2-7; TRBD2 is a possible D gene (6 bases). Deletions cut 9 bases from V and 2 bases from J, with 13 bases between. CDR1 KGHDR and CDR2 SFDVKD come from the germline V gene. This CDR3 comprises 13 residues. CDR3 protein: CATGAGGAYEQYF. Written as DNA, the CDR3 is TGTGCCACCGGGGCAGGAGGGGCCTACGAGCAGTACTTC.

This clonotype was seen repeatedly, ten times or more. This CDR3 reads CASSPPDAYYGYTF. The CDR3 DNA sequence: TGTGCCAGCAGTCCGCCCGACGCCTACTATGGCTACACCTTC. The chain links TRBV28 to TRBJ1-2; D is unresolved. V lost 5 bases and J 3 bases, leaving 13 bases between the germline ends. The CDR3 has 14 amino acids. Per germline, CDR1 MDHEN and CDR2 SYDVKM.

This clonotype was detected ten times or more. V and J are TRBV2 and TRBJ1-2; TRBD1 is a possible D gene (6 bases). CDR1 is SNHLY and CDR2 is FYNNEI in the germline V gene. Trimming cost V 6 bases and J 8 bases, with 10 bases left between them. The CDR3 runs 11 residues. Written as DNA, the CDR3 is TGTGCCAGCAGGGAGGGGGAAGGCTACACCTTC. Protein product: CASREGEGYTF.

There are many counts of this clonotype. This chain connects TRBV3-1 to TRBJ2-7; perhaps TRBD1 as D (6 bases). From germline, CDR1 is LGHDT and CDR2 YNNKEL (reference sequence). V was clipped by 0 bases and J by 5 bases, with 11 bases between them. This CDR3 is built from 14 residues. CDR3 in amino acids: CASSQEEGVNEQYF. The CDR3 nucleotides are TGTGCCAGCAGCCAAGAAGAGGGGGTAAACGAGCAGTACTTC.

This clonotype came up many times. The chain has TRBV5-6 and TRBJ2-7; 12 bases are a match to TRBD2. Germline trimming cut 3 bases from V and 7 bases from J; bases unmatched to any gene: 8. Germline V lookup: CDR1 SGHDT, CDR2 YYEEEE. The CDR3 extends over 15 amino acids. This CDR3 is CASSSGLAGFREQYF. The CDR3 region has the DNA TGTGCCAGCAGCTCCGGACTAGCGGGGTTCCGAGAGCAGTACTTC. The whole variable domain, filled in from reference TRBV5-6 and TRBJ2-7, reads DAGVTQSPTHLIKTRGQQVTLRCSPKSGHDTVSWYQQALGQGPQFIFQYYEEEERQRGNFPDRFSGHQFPNYSSELNVNALLLGDSALYLCASSSGLAGFREQYFGPGTRLTVT.